The 2 T cell receptor beta chains listed next were all sequenced from one sample in a study of persistence of HIV-infected CD4 T cells. This nonspecific control used anti-CD3/anti-CD28 bead stimulation of CD4+ T cells. CD4+ T cells upregulating both CD40 ligand and CD69 were sorted as responding cells. The libraries were made with immunoSEQ version 4 in survey mode. Here immunoSEQ multiplex PCR was the method, and the copy in TCRdb shows in-frame clones only, minus some. The data show around 35,000 clones, approximately 88% seen once. Which antigens these TCRs recognize remains unknown. The sample consisted of CD4+ T cells sorted from PBMCs after 18-hour stimulation, taken from a patient who received antiretroviral therapy. The receptor set was obtained from an adult man with HIV who was CMV-seropositive.

The rearrangement links TRBV18 to TRBJ1-5, with unresolved D. Germline-derived CDR1 and CDR2 are KGHSH and LQKENI. This CDR3 region has 15 residues. V shed 6 bases and J shed 9 bases, with 21 bases lying between them. The CDR3 loop is CASSPAIWPDGPQHF. DNA for the CDR3: TGTGCCAGCTCCCCGGCTATTTGGCCCGATGGGCCCCAGCATTTT.

The J gene is TRBJ2-1, the V gene TRBV5-1; 7 bases agree with TRBD2. The V and J ends lost 3 bases and 6 bases, in that order; junction bases with no gene match: 6. Germline values: CDR1 SGHRS, CDR2 YFSETQ. The CDR3 spans 14 residues. CDR3 protein: CASSSGLVGNEQFF. The CDR3 DNA sequence: TGCGCCAGCAGCTCTGGACTAGTGGGCAATGAGCAGTTCTTC.